This T cell receptor (beta chain) stems from a study of shared clonotypes between healthy human individuals. For the study at large: The study used three CD4 naive, three CD4 memory, two CD8 naive and one CD8 memory plate per donor.

Method: immunoSEQ multiplex PCR; TCRdb's copy keeps in-frame clones and lacks some. Seen here are around 2,000,000 clones, 85% to 95% observed once, and the top ten hold 0.13%. Healthy HIV-negative adults without recent acute infections or vaccinations served as donors. V gave up 3 bases and J gave up 2 bases, with 10 bases separating them. This CDR3 has 14 amino acids. Germline V gives CDR1 MDHEN, CDR2 SYDVKM. On this clone itself: Its matching antigen is unknown.

Study-wide points: In general, naive subsets displayed greater estimated richness than memory subsets did. Sequencing depth was predicted to influence how clonotypes are shared among donors.

This sequence was found in a man between 18 and 29 years old in good health. V is TRBV28 and J is TRBJ1-2; no definite D call. Sequencing was performed on naive CD4+ T cells sorted from blood. Subset defined: CD45RA+ positively selected. The CDR3 region is CASSFSNRNYGYTF. The CDR3 nucleotides are TGTGCCAGCAGTTTTAGTAACCGAAACTATGGCTACACCTTC.